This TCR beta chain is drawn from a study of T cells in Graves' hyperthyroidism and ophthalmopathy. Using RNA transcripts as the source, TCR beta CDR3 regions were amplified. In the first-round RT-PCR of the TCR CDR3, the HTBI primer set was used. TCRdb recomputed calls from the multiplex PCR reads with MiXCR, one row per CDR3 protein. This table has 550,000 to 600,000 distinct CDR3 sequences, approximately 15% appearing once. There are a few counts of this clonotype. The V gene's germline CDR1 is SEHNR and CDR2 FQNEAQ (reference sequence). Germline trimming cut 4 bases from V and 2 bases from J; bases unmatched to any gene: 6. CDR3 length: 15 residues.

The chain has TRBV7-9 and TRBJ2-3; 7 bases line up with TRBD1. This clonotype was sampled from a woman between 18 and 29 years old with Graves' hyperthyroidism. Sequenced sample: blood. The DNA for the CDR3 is TGTGCCAGCAGCTCACCGCAGGGGGACACAGATACGCAGTATTTT. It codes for CASSSPQGDTDTQYF.